This T cell receptor (beta chain) is from a study of blood T cell repertoires in COVID-19. At the level of the study: Acute and convalescent COVID-19 specimens originated in the United States, Italy and Spain. T cells, B-cell-depleted T cells, or PBMCs supplied cDNA or gDNA.

Per the study methods: The assay estimated nucleated cells by amplifying reference gene primers. TCRdb's table, derived via immunoSEQ multiplex PCR, lists solely in-frame clones and lacks some. That table furnishes V, J and clone size, whereas the DNA furnished D and trimming. The data contain 200,000 to 250,000 clones, 70% to 85% of them seen just once; the ten biggest clones take up over 1.5%. Looked up from germline, CDR1 is SGHDN and CDR2 is FVKESK. The CDR3 consists of 18 residues. V dropped 4 bases and J dropped 0; count of bases not matched to a gene: 11. Sample: peripheral blood. The sequence derives from a woman older than 75 with acute or convalescent COVID-19. The rearrangement links TRBV14 to TRBJ2-1; 8 bases match TRBD2. The chain's CDR3 is CASSPRGIAGSSYNEQFF. The CDR3 DNA reads TGTGCCAGCAGCCCCCGGGGAATAGCGGGGAGCTCCTACAATGAGCAGTTCTTC.